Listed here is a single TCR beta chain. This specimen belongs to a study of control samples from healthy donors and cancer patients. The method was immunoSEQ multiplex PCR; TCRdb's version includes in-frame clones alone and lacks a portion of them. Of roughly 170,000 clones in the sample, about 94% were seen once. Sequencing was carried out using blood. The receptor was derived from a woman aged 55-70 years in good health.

CDR3 sequence reads: CASSNQGFKNTEAFF. Here the CDR3 DNA reads TGTGCCAGCAGTAATCAGGGGTTCAAGAACACTGAAGCTTTCTTT. The chain uses TRBV7-9 and TRBJ1-1, with D perhaps matching TRBD1 (6 bases). The CDR3 consists of 15 residues. Germline-derived CDR1 and CDR2 are SEHNR and FQNEAQ (reference sequence). Deletions cut 6 bases from V and 1 base from J, with 15 bases between.